This entry lists 11 T cell receptor beta chains sequenced from one sample in a study of regulatory T cells in long-lasting Graves disease. Time point in this sample: newly diagnosed GD, antithyroid drugs for less than 3 months. Following extraction of RNA from PBMCs, that RNA was used to make the TCR library. Building the TCR beta libraries relied on iRepertoire HTBI primers, and CDR3 regions underwent Arm-PCR. TCRdb itself ran the multiplex PCR reads through MiXCR, one entry per CDR3 protein. This table has about 500,000 distinct CDR3 sequences, more than 10% appearing once. The same sample was also studied in work on T cells in Graves' hyperthyroidism and ophthalmopathy.

The source material was peripheral blood mononuclear cells (PBMCs), sampled at new diagnosis, from a patient treated with antithyroid drugs. These receptors were obtained from a young woman with Graves disease.

This clonotype was recorded a few times. V usage is TRBV12-3 or TRBV12-4 and J usage is TRBJ1-1, with D tentatively TRBD1 (6 bases). The CDR3 runs 13 residues. V lost 2 bases and J 6 bases, leaving 10 bases between the germline ends. In nucleotides, the CDR3 is TGTGCCAGCAGTTTAAACAGGGAGGCTGAAGCTTTCTTT. Translated, it gives CASSLNREAEAFF.

Concerning this clonotype itself: It is likely a read error, because the conserved phenylalanine at the end of the CDR3 is missing. The rearrangement links TRBV11-1 to TRBJ1-1; weak D call: TRBD1 (5 bases). V dropped 5 bases and J dropped 1 base, with 11 bases sitting between them. Germline V gene sequence: CDR1 SGHAT, CDR2 FQDESV (reference sequence). The CDR3 runs 14 residues. Here the CDR3 DNA reads TGTGCCAGCAGCGAGGCCGGGGCGAACACTGAAGCTTTCTCT. It codes for CASSEAGANTEAFS.

This clonotype was found many times. The chain combines TRBV7-9 with TRBJ1-1; unclear D gene. The CDR3 has 16 residues. The germline gives CDR1 SEHNR, CDR2 FQNEAQ (reference sequence). V was cut by 0 bases and J by 4 bases, with 15 bases left in between. The CDR3 spells CASSLAPGIRPTEAFF. DNA for the CDR3: TGTGCCAGCAGCTTAGCGCCGGGAATCCGCCCCACTGAAGCTTTCTTT.

In this sample, this clonotype turned up many times. The V and J genes are TRBV7-9 and TRBJ2-3; TRBD2 agrees at 9 bases. Germline trimming cut 5 bases from V and 6 bases from J; bases unmatched to any gene: 9. The CDR3 sequence is 15 residues long. CDR1 is SEHNR, CDR2 FQNEAQ, per germline (reference sequence). Written as DNA, the CDR3 is TGTGCCAGCAGCCTGGCTAGCGGGATGACGGATACGCAGTATTTT. It translates to CASSLASGMTDTQYF.

This clonotype was seen only a few times. CDR3 protein: CASSFAGGGNYGYTF. The CDR3 coding sequence is TGCGCCAGCAGCTTTGCAGGGGGCGGAAACTATGGCTACACCTTC. This chain connects TRBV5-1 to TRBJ1-2; 8 nucleotides agree with TRBD1. V lost 2 bases, J lost 2 bases, and 5 bases stayed unmatched. The germline CDR1 and CDR2 sequences are SGHRS and YFSETQ. This CDR3 has 15 residues.

This clonotype was counted ten times or more. The chain has TRBV6-1 and TRBJ2-7; 7 nucleotides match TRBD1. This CDR3 is built from 14 residues. V lost 2 bases to trimming and J lost 3 bases; unmatched junction nucleotides: 4. Germline-derived CDR1 and CDR2 are MNHNS and SASEGT. CDR3 sequence (DNA): TGTGCCAGCAGTGAACGAACAGGGGTCTACGAGCAGTACTTC. It is translated as CASSERTGVYEQYF.

This clonotype was seen repeatedly, ten times or more. The V and J genes are TRBV27 and TRBJ2-1, with D maybe TRBD2 (6 bases). The J call is doubtful: the DNA matches TRBJ2-5 better. Germline CDR1 is MNHEY and CDR2 is SMNVEV (reference sequence). The CDR3 is 12 amino acids. The CDR3 loop is CASRYPGGAQYF. CDR3 nucleotides: TGTGCCAGCAGGTACCCGGGCGGGGCCCAGTACTTC.

This clonotype was counted only a few times. The chain uses TRBV9 and TRBJ1-3; D is undetermined. V was trimmed by 4 bases and J by 1 base, leaving 12 bases between them. The germline gives CDR1 SGDLS, CDR2 YYNGEE. CDR3 size: 15 residues. The CDR3, as DNA: TGTGCCAGCAGCCCCCGACTGCTTTCTGGAAACACCATATATTTT. This sequence encodes CASSPRLLSGNTIYF.

There are many counts of this clonotype. The V and J genes are TRBV7-9 and TRBJ1-2; D perhaps matches TRBD1 (5 bases). The CDR3 runs to 14 residues. Germline V gene data show CDR1 as SEHNR and CDR2 as FQNEAQ (reference sequence). V gave up 5 bases and J gave up 7 bases, with 17 bases separating them. CDR3 DNA: TGTGCCAGCAGCCGGGGGACGCCTAGAACTGGCTACACCTTC. Its protein is CASSRGTPRTGYTF.

V gene TRBV28 combines with J gene TRBJ2-7; D not resolved. This CDR3 has 14 residues. V was cut by 3 bases and J by 0 bases, with 9 bases left in between. Germline V CDR1 and CDR2: MDHEN, SYDVKM. The CDR3 sequence: CASSFIGSSYEQYF. Here the CDR3 DNA reads TGTGCCAGCAGTTTTATAGGTAGCTCCTACGAGCAGTACTTC.

At least ten counts were recorded for this clonotype. V usage is TRBV18 and J usage is TRBJ2-7, with 8 bases identical to TRBD1. Germline CDR1 and CDR2: KGHSH and LQKENI. There are 16 residues in the CDR3. V lost 2 bases and J lost 1; bases outside the gene matches: 7. The CDR3 loop is CASSPTMTGASYEQYF. CDR3 DNA sequence: TGTGCCAGCTCACCAACGATGACAGGGGCTTCCTACGAGCAGTACTTC.